Each of the 2 T cell receptor beta chains below was sequenced from the same sample in a study of OX40 agonist ivuxolimab in advanced cancers. Produced via immunoSEQ multiplex PCR; TCRdb's table is partial and in-frame only. The table records tens of thousands of clones, about 87% of them present only once. This sample comprised CD4+ or CD8+ T cells sorted from blood, obtained in a trial of the OX40 agonist ivuxolimab. The receptors derive from an adult with an advanced solid tumor such as melanoma, head and neck, liver or kidney cancer.

In its sample, this clone was seen a few times. This rearrangement joins TRBV7-9 to TRBJ2-1, with D unclear. This CDR3 is 15 amino acids long. The V gene lost 7 bases and the J gene lost 6 bases, with 19 bases spanning the gap. Germline V CDR1 and CDR2: SEHNR, FQNEAQ (reference sequence). This chain's CDR3 is CASTPGPLSSNEQFF. Here the CDR3 DNA reads TGTGCCAGCACCCCCGGGCCCCTATCAAGCAATGAGCAGTTCTTC.

V is TRBV10-3 and J is TRBJ2-5, with 10 bases identical to TRBD1. Germline loops: CDR1 ENHRY, CDR2 SYGVKD. The junction had 8 bases not matched to a gene; V was cut back by 0 bases and J by 4 bases. The CDR3 has 17 amino acids. The CDR3 here is CAISESRQGALIETQYF. The CDR3 DNA sequence: TGTGCCATCAGTGAGTCGAGACAGGGGGCGTTAATAGAGACCCAGTACTTC.